One and the same sample provided the 10 T cell receptor beta chains below, sequenced in a study of molecular identifiers for immune sequencing clone quantification. TCRdb re-analysed the PCR reads in MiXCR, keeping a single row per CDR3 protein. The data contain tens of thousands of distinct CDR3 sequences, 18% of them seen just once; the ten biggest clones take up roughly 7%. The specimen was naive CD8+ T cells from blood, with Jurkat cell RNA spiked in. Subset meaning: FACS-sorted CD8+CD4-CCR7+CD45RA+ naive T cells. The receptors stem from a human donor in good health. Some libraries in this study had Jurkat cell RNA spiked in.

This clonotype was recorded at least ten times. As DNA, the CDR3 is TGCGCCAGCAACAAACTAGCGGGAGTTCCCAATGAGCAGTTCTTC. The encoded protein is CASNKLAGVPNEQFF. The chain uses TRBV10-2 and TRBJ2-1; 11 bases fit TRBD2. The CDR3 consists of 15 residues. CDR1 is WSHSY, CDR2 SAAADI, per germline. J gave up 6 bases and V 7 bases, and 8 bases lay outside the gene matches.

This clonotype occurred many times. The genes are TRBV18 and TRBJ2-7; 9 nucleotides match TRBD1. Losses at the gene ends were 8 bases for V and 5 bases for J; bases not matched to a gene: 13. Germline V CDR1 and CDR2: KGHSH, LQKENI. This CDR3 comprises 15 residues. Here the CDR3 reads CASRLQGAPRHEQYF. In DNA, the CDR3 is TGTGCCAGCCGTCTACAGGGGGCCCCTCGCCACGAGCAGTACTTC.

As concerns this clonotype: A much more abundant neighbour one base away suggests this may be a read error. The rearrangement uses TRBV3-1 and TRBJ2-1, with TRBD1 as a possible D gene (7 bases). From germline, CDR1 is LGHDT and CDR2 YNNKEL (reference sequence). This CDR3 contains 18 residues. Trimming removed 4 bases from V and 5 bases from J, with 24 bases in between. CDR3 region: CASSRGDSVVRSHNEQFF. CDR3 nucleotides: TGTGCCAGCAGCCGGGGGGACAGCGTGGTCCGATCCCACAATGAGCAGTTCTTC.

This clonotype was counted ten times or more. The chain has TRBV7-2 and TRBJ2-3, with 12 bases lining up with TRBD2. J was trimmed by 0 bases and V by 2 bases; bases with no gene match: 18. The germline CDR1 and CDR2 sequences are SGHTA and FQGNSA. The CDR3 totals 22 residues. In DNA form, the CDR3 reads TGTGCCAGCAGCTTACCCATAACCCTAGCGGGAGGGATGTATTTAAGCACAGATACGCAGTATTTT. This sequence encodes CASSLPITLAGGMYLSTDTQYF.

This clonotype occurred many times. The rearrangement links TRBV5-1 to TRBJ2-1, with D perhaps given as TRBD1 or TRBD2 (5 bases each). The ends were cut back, 3 bases at V and 5 bases at J, with 15 bases in the middle. CDR1 and CDR2 (germline): SGHRS, YFSETQ. The CDR3 is 15 amino acids. The CDR3 here is CASSWVYGTHNEQFF. The DNA of the CDR3 is TGCGCCAGCAGCTGGGTCTATGGGACCCACAATGAGCAGTTCTTC.

In regard to this clonotype: This may be a read error: a much more frequent sequence differs by one nucleotide. The chain combines TRBV27 with TRBJ2-3; D unresolved. The CDR3 runs to 14 residues. The germline gives CDR1 MNHEY, CDR2 SMNVEV (reference sequence). CDR3 bases: TGTGCCAACAGTTTAATGAATGGACCCACCGAGTCGTATTTT. It is translated as CANSLMNGPTESYF.

The table lists this clonotype with many counts. The chain links TRBV20-1 to TRBJ2-4; 7 positions agree with TRBD1. CDR1 is DFQATT, CDR2 SNEGSKA, per germline (reference sequence). The CDR3 has 16 residues. The ends lost 0 bases at V and 5 bases at J; junction bases unmatched: 10. CDR3 in DNA: TGCAGTGCTAGAGACCCCGTAGGGGACAGTGAAAACATTCAGTACTTC. Encoded protein: CSARDPVGDSENIQYF.

The sample holds many counts of this clonotype. The chain employs TRBV28 and TRBJ2-7; 8 nucleotides line up with TRBD2. Germline loops: CDR1 MDHEN, CDR2 SYDVKM. Losses at the gene ends were 3 bases for V and 0 bases for J; bases not matched to a gene: 7. This CDR3 region has 16 residues. For the CDR3, the DNA is TGTGCCAGCAGTTTGTCGCGGGAGGTACCCTCCTACGAGCAGTACTTC. This gives the protein CASSLSREVPSYEQYF.

This chain joins TRBV28 and TRBJ2-2; D gene uncertain. CDR1 and CDR2 from the germline V gene are MDHEN and SYDVKM. The V end lost 4 bases, the J end lost 7 bases, and 22 bases lay between the germline ends. This CDR3 contains 17 residues. CDR3: CASSSSGPRAARGELFF. The CDR3 nucleotides are TGTGCCAGCAGTTCGTCCGGGCCACGGGCCGCCCGCGGGGAGCTGTTTTTT.

The table lists this clonotype with many counts. The chain combines TRBV27 with TRBJ2-1; 8 bases are shared with TRBD1. Germline loops: CDR1 MNHEY, CDR2 SMNVEV (reference sequence). This CDR3 contains 12 residues. V was pared by 8 bases and J by 10 bases, with 7 bases of the junction left unmatched. CDR3 protein: CASGQGLVEQFF. The CDR3 DNA is TGTGCCAGCGGACAGGGTTTAGTAGAGCAGTTCTTC.